This TCR beta chain is from a study of T cell repertoires in cytomegalovirus infection (dated 2019 in TCRdb). Regarding the complete study: Because public TCR beta signatures pointed to carriage of CMV infection together with the matching HLA type, the HLA type of each donor mattered for the analysis. Overall study results and their limits: The ex vivo response was dominated by HLA-C-restricted CMV-specific TCR beta clonotypes, which also provided the single most frequent clonotype in two of eight donors. Carriers of CMV infection plus the relevant HLA type were discriminated by the cumulative frequency of public TCR beta family members in the study cohort and in an independent roughly 340-donor cohort.

The listed sequencing device is Illumina HiSeq 1500. TCRdb reprocessed the public reads (quality trimming at Q25 with fastp, clone calling with MiXCR) and kept in-frame beta chains. Identical CDR3 proteins give one entry, which carries the most common genes and DNA. Here the sample has around 270,000 distinct CDR3 sequences; roughly 9.1% occur a single time. Of the sample, more than 13% is held by the ten largest clones. The CDR3, cysteine through phenylalanine, is 17 amino acids long. Just CDR3 DNA is preserved here, 51 bases in frame from base 1. Here V drops 4 bases and J drops 2 bases, and the junction holds 3 bases not matched to any gene. From the germline V gene, CDR1 is MGHRA and CDR2 is YSYEKL. A note on this clonotype: Its recognized antigen is unknown. The record has no base qualities; no much larger clone is one base away.

The source is a human donor in good health (CMV status not recorded). Some clones in this sample may be carry-over from other donors' samples. This receptor chain uses TRBV4-1 and TRBJ1-6; 12 middle bases align to TRBD1. Sequenced: PBMCs. This receptor has the CDR3 CASSLGQGATYNSPLHF. Here is the DNA: TGCGCCAGCAGCCTGGGACAGGGGGCCACCTATAATTCACCCCTCCACTTT.